The clone carrying this T cell receptor (beta chain) showed up just a few times. Its antigen is unidentified. This PCR relied on a set of 60 Vbeta primers and 13 Jbeta primers. The method was immunoSEQ multiplex PCR; TCRdb's version includes in-frame clones alone and lacks a portion of them. In the table there are approximately 160,000 clones, approximately 84% of which are singletons. This sample is drawn from a study of cytomegalovirus exposure and HLA in healthy donors. Overall study findings and caveats: Another analysis was done later, and it associated around 17,000 TCR beta sequences with HLA alleles at 0.05 false discovery rate. In a later analysis, CMV-associated beta chains were mostly HLA-associated, it appeared. In a later analysis, HLA-C alleles had the fewest associated TCRs, DRB1 alleles the most. Most of the TCR beta V segments (in an earlier analysis) were productive either about 87% or about 30% of the time.

Sequenced material: PBMCs. This sequence was found in a woman in her forties or fifties in good health and CMV-seropositive.

This chain's CDR3 is CASSATGLVSSYNEQFF. The CDR3 coding sequence is TGTGCCAGCAGCGCAACGGGGTTAGTTAGCTCCTACAATGAGCAGTTCTTC. This chain connects TRBV9 to TRBJ2-1, with D perhaps TRBD2 (5 bases). The V end lost 3 bases, the J end lost 0 bases, and 16 bases lay between the germline ends. The CDR3 loop spans 17 amino acids. CDR1 and CDR2 (germline): SGDLS, YYNGEE.